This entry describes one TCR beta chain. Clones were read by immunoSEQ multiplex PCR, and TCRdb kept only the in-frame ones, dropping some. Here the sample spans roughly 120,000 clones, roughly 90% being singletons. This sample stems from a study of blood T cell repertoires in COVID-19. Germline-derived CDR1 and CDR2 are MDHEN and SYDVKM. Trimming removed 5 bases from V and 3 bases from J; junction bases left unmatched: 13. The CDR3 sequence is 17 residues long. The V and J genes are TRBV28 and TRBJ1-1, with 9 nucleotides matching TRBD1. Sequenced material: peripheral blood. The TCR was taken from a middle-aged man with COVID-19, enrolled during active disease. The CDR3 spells CASSPPLPDRGDTEAFF. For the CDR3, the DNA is TGTGCCAGCAGTCCCCCCTTGCCGGACAGGGGAGACACTGAAGCTTTCTTT.